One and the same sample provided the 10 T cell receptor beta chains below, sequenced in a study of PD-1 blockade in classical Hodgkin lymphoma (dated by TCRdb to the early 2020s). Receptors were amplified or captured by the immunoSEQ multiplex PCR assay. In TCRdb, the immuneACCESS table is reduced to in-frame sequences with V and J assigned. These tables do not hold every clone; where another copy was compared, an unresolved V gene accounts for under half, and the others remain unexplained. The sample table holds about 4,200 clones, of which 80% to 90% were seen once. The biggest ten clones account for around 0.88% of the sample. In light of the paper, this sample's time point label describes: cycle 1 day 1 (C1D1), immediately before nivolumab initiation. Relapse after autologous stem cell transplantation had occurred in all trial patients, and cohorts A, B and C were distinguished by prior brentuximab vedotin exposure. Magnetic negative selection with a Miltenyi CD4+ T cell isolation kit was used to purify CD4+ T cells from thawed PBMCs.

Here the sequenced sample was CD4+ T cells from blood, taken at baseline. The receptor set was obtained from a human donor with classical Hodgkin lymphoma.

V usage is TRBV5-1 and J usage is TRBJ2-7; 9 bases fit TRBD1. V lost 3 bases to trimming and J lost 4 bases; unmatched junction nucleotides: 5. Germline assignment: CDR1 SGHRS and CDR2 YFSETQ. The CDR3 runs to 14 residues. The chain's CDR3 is CASSSTGGHYEQYF. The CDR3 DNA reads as TGCGCCAGCAGCTCTACAGGGGGCCATTACGAGCAGTACTTC.

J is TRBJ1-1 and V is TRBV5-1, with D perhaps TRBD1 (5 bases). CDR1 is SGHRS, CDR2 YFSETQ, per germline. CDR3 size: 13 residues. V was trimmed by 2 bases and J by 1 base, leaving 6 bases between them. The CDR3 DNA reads TGCGCCAGCAGCTTAACAGGGAACACTGAAGCTTTCTTT. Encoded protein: CASSLTGNTEAFF.

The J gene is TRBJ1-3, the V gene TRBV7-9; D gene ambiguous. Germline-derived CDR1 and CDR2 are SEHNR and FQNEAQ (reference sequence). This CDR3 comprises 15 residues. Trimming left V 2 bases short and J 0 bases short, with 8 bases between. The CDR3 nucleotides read TGTGCCAGCAGCTTATTCCGAGGCTCTGGAAACACCATATATTTT. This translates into CASSLFRGSGNTIYF.

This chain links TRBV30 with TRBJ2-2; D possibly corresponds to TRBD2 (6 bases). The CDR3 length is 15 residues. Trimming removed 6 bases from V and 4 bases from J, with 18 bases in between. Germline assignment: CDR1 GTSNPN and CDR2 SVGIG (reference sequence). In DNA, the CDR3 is TGTGCCTGCTCCCGGACGGGGGTCGTCACCGGGGAGCTGTTTTTT. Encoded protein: CACSRTGVVTGELFF.

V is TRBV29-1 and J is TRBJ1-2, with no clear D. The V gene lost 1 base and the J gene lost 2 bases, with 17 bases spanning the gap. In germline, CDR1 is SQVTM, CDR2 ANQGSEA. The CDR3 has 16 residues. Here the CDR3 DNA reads TGCAGCGTTGAAGCCCCCCGGAGGGAGGGCAACTATGGCTACACCTTC. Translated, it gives CSVEAPRREGNYGYTF. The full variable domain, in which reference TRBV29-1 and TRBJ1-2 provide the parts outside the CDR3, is SAVISQKPSRDICQRGTSLTIQCQVDSQVTMMFWYRQQPGQSLTLIATANQGSEATYESGFVIDKFPISRPNLTFSTLTVSNMSPEDSSIYLCSVEAPRREGNYGYTFGSGTRLTVV.

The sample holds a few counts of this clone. The CDR3 sequence is CASSQVSNYGYTF. The CDR3 bases are TGCGCCAGCAGCCAGGTCAGTAACTATGGCTACACCTTC. The gene calls are TRBV4-1 and TRBJ1-2; unclear D gene. The CDR3 covers 13 residues. V gave up 3 bases and J gave up 1 base, with 6 bases separating them. Germline V CDR1 and CDR2: MGHRA, YSYEKL.

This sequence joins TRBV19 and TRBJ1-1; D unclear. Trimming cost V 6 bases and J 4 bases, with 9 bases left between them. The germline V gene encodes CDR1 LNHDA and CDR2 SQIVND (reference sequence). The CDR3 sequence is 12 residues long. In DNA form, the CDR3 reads TGTGCCAGTAGCCGACTGGGCACTGAAGCTTTCTTT. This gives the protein CASSRLGTEAFF.

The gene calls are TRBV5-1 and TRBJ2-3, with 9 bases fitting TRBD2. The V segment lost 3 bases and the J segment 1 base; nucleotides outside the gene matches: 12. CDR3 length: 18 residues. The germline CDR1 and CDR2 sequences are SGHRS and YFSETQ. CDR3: CASSSKLLSSGGTDTQYF. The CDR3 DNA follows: TGCGCCAGCAGCTCGAAGCTCCTTTCTAGCGGGGGCACAGATACGCAGTATTTT.

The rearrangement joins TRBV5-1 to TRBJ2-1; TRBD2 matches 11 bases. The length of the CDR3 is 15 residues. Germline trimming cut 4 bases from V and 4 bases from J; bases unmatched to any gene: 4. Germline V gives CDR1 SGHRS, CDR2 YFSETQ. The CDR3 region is CASSLRTSGYNEQFF. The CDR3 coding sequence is TGCGCCAGCAGCCTCCGGACTAGCGGGTACAATGAGCAGTTCTTC. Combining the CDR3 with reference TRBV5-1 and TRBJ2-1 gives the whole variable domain KAGVTQTPRYLIKTRGQQVTLSCSPISGHRSVSWYQQTPGQGLQFLFEYFSETQRNKGNFPGRFSGRQFSNSRSEMNVSTLELGDSALYLCASSLRTSGYNEQFFGPGTRLTVL.

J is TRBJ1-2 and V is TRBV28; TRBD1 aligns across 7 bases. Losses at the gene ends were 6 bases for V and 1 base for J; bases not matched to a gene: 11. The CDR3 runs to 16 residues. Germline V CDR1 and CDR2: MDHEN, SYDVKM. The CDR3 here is CASSTRRDSNNYGYTF. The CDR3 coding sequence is TGTGCCAGCAGCACTCGCCGGGACAGTAATAACTATGGCTACACCTTC.